This TCR beta chain is drawn from a study of blood T cell repertoires in COVID-19. The CDR3 length is 12 residues. CDR1 is ENHRY, CDR2 SYGVKD, per germline. V shed 2 bases and J shed 0 bases, with 2 bases lying between them. Data came from immunoSEQ multiplex PCR; TCRdb stores just in-frame clones and leaves some out. The sample has some 100,000 clones; 85% are singletons. This TCR was sampled from a man aged 50-59 years with active or convalescent COVID-19. The J gene is TRBJ2-7, the V gene TRBV10-3; D is unclear. What was sequenced was peripheral blood. The CDR3 nucleotides are TGTGCCATCAGTGAGCGCTCCTACGAGCAGTACTTC. Translated: CAISERSYEQYF.